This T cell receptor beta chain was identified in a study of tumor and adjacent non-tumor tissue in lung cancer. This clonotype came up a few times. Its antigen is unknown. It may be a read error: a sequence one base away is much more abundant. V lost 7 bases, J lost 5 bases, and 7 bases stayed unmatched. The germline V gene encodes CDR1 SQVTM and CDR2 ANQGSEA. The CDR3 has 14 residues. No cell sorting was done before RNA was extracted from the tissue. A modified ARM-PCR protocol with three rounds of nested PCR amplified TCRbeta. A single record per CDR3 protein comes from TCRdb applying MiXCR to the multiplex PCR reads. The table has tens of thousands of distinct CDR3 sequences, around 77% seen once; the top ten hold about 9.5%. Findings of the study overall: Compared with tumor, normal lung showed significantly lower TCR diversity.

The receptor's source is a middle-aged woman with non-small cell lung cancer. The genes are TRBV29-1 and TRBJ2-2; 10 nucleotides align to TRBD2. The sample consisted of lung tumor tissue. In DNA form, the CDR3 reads TGCAGCGCTAAGCGGGAGGGTAGAACCGGGGAGCTGTTTTTT. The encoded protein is CSAKREGRTGELFF.